The 24 T cell receptor beta chains below come from one sample, sequenced in a study of blood T cells in healthy people across ages. Primed by a sample-barcoded 5' primer and a J-beta primer mix, a second PCR proceeded for about 6 to 11 cycles. TCRdb independently ran MiXCR on the 5' RACE reads; one entry per CDR3 protein. This table has fewer than 1,200,000 distinct CDR3 sequences, approximately 26% appearing once. This sample also belongs to another study, concerning T cells of mothers and their children.

Sequenced sample: blood. The receptors shown here come from a girl aged 2-10 years in good health.

Only a few counts were recorded for this clonotype. This chain's CDR3 is CASRTASTDTQYF. In nucleotides, the CDR3 is TGTGCCAGCAGAACTGCTAGCACAGATACGCAGTATTTT. This chain connects TRBV6-1 to TRBJ2-3; D is unclear. The CDR3 is 13 residues long. V was cut by 6 bases and J by 0 bases, with 7 bases left in between. Germline loops: CDR1 MNHNS, CDR2 SASEGT.

The chain has TRBV6-1 and TRBJ2-2, with D perhaps TRBD2 (6 bases). Trimming shortened V by 5 bases and J by 2 bases, and 18 bases separated the two germline ends. CDR3 length: 17 residues. Germline V gives CDR1 MNHNS, CDR2 SASEGT. The CDR3 region has the DNA TGTGCCAGCAGTCAACTGGAGGGCAGGGTAAACACCGGGGAGCTGTTTTTT. It codes for CASSQLEGRVNTGELFF.

This clonotype occurred a few times. The chain joins TRBV27 to TRBJ2-7; D uncertain. In germline, CDR1 is MNHEY, CDR2 SMNVEV (reference sequence). The ends were cut back, 2 bases at V and 6 bases at J, with 14 bases in the middle. The CDR3 is made up of 14 amino acids. This CDR3 is CASSLGRPPGEQYF. Written as DNA, the CDR3 is TGTGCCAGCAGTTTAGGACGGCCTCCCGGCGAGCAGTACTTC.

In this sample, this clonotype turned up a few times. The chain has TRBV20-1 and TRBJ1-2; D perhaps matches TRBD1 (6 bases). CDR1 is DFQATT and CDR2 is SNEGSKA in the germline V gene (reference sequence). The CDR3 has 14 residues. The germline V and J ends were trimmed by 1 base and 6 bases, with 15 bases remaining between them. CDR3 loop: CSARVLHRANGYTF. The CDR3 coding sequence is TGCAGTGCTAGAGTCCTTCACAGGGCGAATGGCTACACCTTC.

This clonotype was seen only a few times. The CDR3 loop reads CASSFPGTSSGNTIYF. In DNA, the CDR3 is TGTGCCAGCAGCTTTCCCGGGACCTCCTCTGGAAACACCATATATTTT. The chain recombines TRBV7-8 with TRBJ1-3; perhaps TRBD1 as D (5 bases). V lost 3 bases and J lost 0, with 12 bases in between. Germline CDR1 reads SGHVS; CDR2 reads FQNEAQ. The length of the CDR3 is 16 residues.

This clonotype was picked up a small number of times. The J gene is TRBJ2-3, the V gene TRBV20-1; 8 positions agree with TRBD2. The CDR3 contains 15 residues. Germline-derived CDR1 and CDR2 are DFQATT and SNEGSKA (reference sequence). Trimming removed 3 bases from V and 3 bases from J; junction bases left unmatched: 8. CDR3 residues: CSASGLAGTTDTQYF. As DNA, the CDR3 is TGCAGTGCTAGCGGGTTAGCGGGGACTACAGATACGCAGTATTTT.

In this sample, this clonotype turned up a few times. The V call is TRBV29-1, the J call TRBJ2-1; possible D gene TRBD2, 5 bases. The CDR3 totals 14 residues. V was trimmed by 6 bases and J by 0 bases, leaving 12 bases between them. Germline V gives CDR1 SQVTM, CDR2 ANQGSEA. CDR3 in DNA: TGCAGCGTCGAGGGCCGACTCTCCTACAATGAGCAGTTCTTC. Its protein product is CSVEGRLSYNEQFF.

This chain links TRBV24-1 with TRBJ2-1; 9 bases fit TRBD2. This CDR3 is 17 amino acids long. Unmatched junction bases numbered 11, after V lost 3 bases and J lost 6 bases. CDR1 is KGHDR, CDR2 SFDVKD, per germline. CDR3 residues: CATSDPNLAGGPNEQFF. CDR3 bases: TGTGCCACCAGTGATCCCAACCTCGCGGGAGGGCCCAATGAGCAGTTCTTC.

The V gene is TRBV6-1, the J gene TRBJ1-2; possibly TRBD1 for D (5 bases). The CDR3 consists of 14 residues. Germline V gene lookup returns CDR1 MNHNS and CDR2 SASEGT. With 1 base removed from V and 3 bases from J, the gap between germline ends came to 9 bases. CDR3 in DNA: TGTGCCAGCAGTGAAGAAGGGGATTACTATGGCTACACCTTC. It yields the protein CASSEEGDYYGYTF.

The sample holds a few counts of this clonotype. This chain connects TRBV6-2 or TRBV6-3 to TRBJ2-3; maybe TRBD1 (5 bases). V dropped 6 bases and J dropped 2 bases, with 12 bases sitting between them. Germline V gene data show CDR1 as MNHEY and CDR2 as SVGEGT. The CDR3 covers 14 residues. The CDR3 is CASSLMGHTDTQYF. In DNA form, the CDR3 reads TGTGCCAGCAGCCTGATGGGGCACACAGATACGCAGTATTTT.

This sequence joins TRBV7-2 and TRBJ2-7; D might be TRBD1 (6 bases). Trimming removed 3 bases from V and 2 bases from J, with 11 bases in between. The CDR3 runs 14 residues. CDR1 and CDR2 from the germline V gene are SGHTA and FQGNSA. The CDR3 region is CASSLTGKPYEQYF. The CDR3 DNA sequence: TGTGCCAGCAGCTTGACAGGCAAGCCCTACGAGCAGTACTTC.

This clonotype was picked up a small number of times. The chain joins TRBV7-2 to TRBJ1-2; no definite D call. This CDR3 comprises 13 residues. The germline CDR1 and CDR2 sequences are SGHTA and FQGNSA. The V end was cut by 2 bases, the J end by 6 bases, with 10 bases between. In DNA, the CDR3 is TGTGCCAGCAGCTTATATGATGTAAATGGCTACACCTTC. Protein product: CASSLYDVNGYTF.

V gene TRBV7-2 combines with J gene TRBJ1-2, with D hard to call. Trimming stripped 7 bases from V and 2 bases from J, with 5 bases between. Germline V lookup: CDR1 SGHTA, CDR2 FQGNSA. The CDR3 contains 11 residues. DNA for the CDR3: TGTGCCAGCACAGAGAACTATGGCTACACCTTC. Translated: CASTENYGYTF.

In its sample, this clonotype was seen a few times. A clone one base away is much larger, so this may be a read error. The chain has TRBV10-3 and TRBJ2-2; a possible D gene is TRBD1 (6 bases). Germline loops: CDR1 ENHRY, CDR2 SYGVKD. The germline V and J ends were trimmed by 5 bases and 5 bases, with 9 bases remaining between them. The CDR3 sequence is 13 residues long. CDR3 amino acids: CAISLQGTGELFF. CDR3 DNA sequence: TGTGCCATCAGTTTACAGGGAACCGGGGAGCTGTTTTTT.

This clonotype was counted between two and nine times. Sequence at one end of the junction differs from germline and may be a read error. The chain combines TRBV29-1 with TRBJ2-5; TRBD2 agrees at 10 bases. The CDR3 sequence is 10 residues long. The germline gives CDR1 SQVTM, CDR2 ANQGSEA. This CDR3 reads CSADGLAELF. The CDR3 region has the DNA TGCAGCGCAGACGGACTAGCGGAGCTCTTC. Variable domain in full (rest from reference TRBV29-1 and TRBJ2-5): SAVISQKPSRDICQRGTSLTIQCQVDSQVTMMFWYRQQPGQSLTLIATANQGSEATYESGFVIDKFPISRPNLTFSTLTVSNMSPEDSSIYLCSADGLAELFGPGTRLLVL.

This chain links TRBV7-2 with TRBJ2-1; 8 bases align to TRBD2. This CDR3 comprises 15 residues. V lost 8 bases, J lost 4 bases, and 10 bases stayed unmatched. From germline, CDR1 is SGHTA and CDR2 FQGNSA. CDR3 coding DNA: TGTGCCAGCCATCGAGCGGGAGCTGCATACAATGAGCAGTTCTTC. Translation gives CASHRAGAAYNEQFF. The whole variable domain, filled in from reference TRBV7-2 and TRBJ2-1, reads GAGVSQSPSNKVTEKGKDVELRCDPISGHTALYWYRQSLGQGLEFLIYFQGNSAPDKSGLPSDRFSAERTGGSVSTLTIQRTQQEDSAVYLCASHRAGAAYNEQFFGPGTRLTVL.

The chain has TRBV6-2 or TRBV6-3 and TRBJ2-7; D is unclear. Looked up from germline, CDR1 is MNHEY and CDR2 is SVGEGT. The V end was cut by 6 bases, the J end by 0 bases, with 18 bases between. CDR3 size: 16 residues. The CDR3 is CASRTERTVLSYEQYF. DNA for the CDR3: TGTGCCAGCAGAACCGAGAGAACAGTTCTCTCCTACGAGCAGTACTTC.

This clonotype was found a few times. The chain joins TRBV18 to TRBJ1-1, with D perhaps TRBD1 (6 bases). V was shortened by 11 bases and J by 0 bases, with 13 bases between the two germline ends. This CDR3 has 13 amino acids. Germline V gene data show CDR1 as KGHSH and CDR2 as LQKENI. CDR3 loop: CAGRQDLNTEAFF. The CDR3 bases are TGTGCCGGCCGACAGGATCTGAACACTGAAGCTTTCTTT.

This clonotype was detected a few times. At one end the junction does not follow the germline gene, possibly because of a read error. The chain couples TRBV7-7 to TRBJ1-5, with TRBD1 identical over 7 bases. CDR3 size: 16 residues. Germline loops: CDR1 SSHAT, CDR2 FNYEAQ (reference sequence). CDR3 region: CASSFGDRASNQPQHF. CDR3 DNA sequence: TGTGCTAGCAGCTTTGGAGACAGGGCGAGCAATCAGCCCCAGCATTTT.

This clonotype was seen once. The V call is TRBV29-1, the J call TRBJ2-3, with TRBD2 matching 9 bases. CDR1 and CDR2 from the germline V gene are SQVTM and ANQGSEA. CDR3 length equals 13 residues. The ends lost 8 bases at V and 3 bases at J; junction bases unmatched: 6. Written as DNA, the CDR3 is TGCAGCATTCTCACTAGCGGGACAGATACGCAGTATTTT. It is translated as CSILTSGTDTQYF.

This clonotype has only a few counts. The V and J genes are TRBV14 and TRBJ1-1; D is possibly TRBD1 (5 bases). CDR1 is SGHDN, CDR2 FVKESK, per germline. V dropped 4 bases and J dropped 0 bases, with 12 bases sitting between them. The CDR3 covers 15 residues. The CDR3 DNA reads TGTGCCAGCAGCCTGATGGAGGGGATGAACACTGAAGCTTTCTTT. Translated, it gives CASSLMEGMNTEAFF. Filled out from reference TRBV14 and TRBJ1-1, the complete variable domain reads EAGVTQFPSHSVIEKGQTVTLRCDPISGHDNLYWYRRVMGKEIKFLLHFVKESKQDESGMPNNRFLAERTGGTYSTLKVQPAELEDSGVYFCASSLMEGMNTEAFFGQGTRLTVV.

This clonotype appeared many times. Its ends do not fully match the called genes, so a read error is possible. The rearrangement uses TRBV5-1 and TRBJ2-7, with TRBD1 matching over 10 bases. CDR3 length equals 13 residues. In germline, CDR1 is SGHRS, CDR2 YFSETQ. The CDR3 here is CASSLGQGDEQYF. In DNA, the CDR3 is TGTGCCAGCAGCTTAGGACAGGGGGACGAGCAGTACTTC.

This clonotype was seen more than once but under ten times. V is TRBV5-1 and J is TRBJ2-3; tentatively, D is TRBD1 (6 bases). Germline assignment: CDR1 SGHRS and CDR2 YFSETQ. The CDR3 has 14 residues. V lost 4 bases and J lost 4, with 13 bases in between. Written as DNA, the CDR3 is TGCGCCAGCAGCCCCTGGGACAATTCAGATACGCAGTATTTT. This encodes CASSPWDNSDTQYF.

This chain joins TRBV12-3 or TRBV12-4 and TRBJ2-2; 12 bases fit TRBD2. CDR3 length: 16 amino acids. V gave up 4 bases and J gave up 7 bases; unmatched junction bases: 7. In nucleotides, the CDR3 is TGTGCCAGCAGTTCCCTAGCGGGGGGGCCAATCGGGGAGCTGTTTTTT. This gives the protein CASSSLAGGPIGELFF.